A selection of T cell receptor beta chains follows, all from one sample in a study of cytomegalovirus exposure and HLA in healthy donors. TCRdb's table, derived via immunoSEQ multiplex PCR, lists solely in-frame clones and lacks some. The specimen's table records more than 95,000 clones. Material for sequencing was PBMCs. Receptors were obtained from a man aged 40-49 years in good health and CMV-seronegative. Each CDR3 is given without its conserved first and last residue.

cdr3_aa: AWSVLGAQY
v_call: TRBV30

cdr3_aa: ASSLASGRGDTDTQY
v_call: TRBV5-1

cdr3_aa: ASSLTGHRIDT
v_call: TRBV5-6

cdr3_aa: ASREVSTGDTEAF
v_call: TRBV5-1

cdr3_aa: VRGGGISDEQY
v_call: TRBV6-5

cdr3_aa: ASSQTPGTGEGETQY
v_call: TRBV7-9

cdr3_aa: AAQGREGNNEQF
v_call: TRBV6-1

cdr3_aa: AWASGREGEQY
v_call: TRBV30

cdr3_aa: ASSFQGTGNTIY
v_call: TRBV5-1

cdr3_aa: SVGRRLAGENEQY
v_call: TRBV29-1

cdr3_aa: ASSTATGLPDYNSPLH
v_call: TRBV5-4

cdr3_aa: ASSLGGYSTDTQY
v_call: TRBV5-4

cdr3_aa: ASSLGTVVVNSNQPQH
v_call: TRBV28